Below, 28 T cell receptor beta chains from the same sample are listed, as sequenced in a study of T cell repertoires in cytomegalovirus infection. TCRdb recomputed calls from the reads with MiXCR, one row per CDR3 protein. This sample has about 740,000 distinct CDR3 sequences; roughly 33% occur once, and the top ten carry approximately 18%. The antigens for these receptors are not known. Sample: cultured PBMCs, taken from culture after CMV antigen stimulation. The receptors were sampled from a human donor in good health (CMV status not recorded). Some clones in this sample may be carry-over from other donors' samples.

The rearrangement joins TRBV4-1 to TRBJ2-3, with D possibly being TRBD1 (6 bases). CDR1 and CDR2 (germline): MGHRA, YSYEKL. CDR3 size: 21 residues. The ends were cut back, 1 base at V and 2 bases at J, with 28 bases in the middle. CDR3 nucleotide sequence: TGCGCCAGCAGCCAAGGGGCTCGTCGGACAGCGACAAAACGAAACACAGATACGCAGTATTTT. This translates into CASSQGARRTATKRNTDTQYF.

This clonotype came up a few times. The rearrangement uses TRBV7-9 and TRBJ2-7, with a weak D call TRBD2 (5 bases). The V end lost 5 bases, the J end lost 4 bases, and 18 bases lay between the germline ends. This CDR3 has 15 residues. Germline CDR1 SEHNR, CDR2 FQNEAQ (reference sequence). This CDR3 reads CASSLGLSGVYEQYF. The CDR3 bases are TGTGCCAGCAGCCTCGGACTTTCAGGCGTATACGAGCAGTACTTC.

The rearrangement joins TRBV7-2 to TRBJ2-7; TRBD1 matches 11 bases. J was trimmed by 3 bases and V by 3 bases; bases with no gene match: 1. The CDR3 spans 14 residues. Germline-derived CDR1 and CDR2 are SGHTA and FQGNSA. The CDR3 sequence is CASSLDRGLYEQYF. For the CDR3, the DNA is TGTGCCAGCAGCTTGGACAGGGGGCTCTACGAGCAGTACTTC.

J is TRBJ1-3 and V is TRBV7-9; D is ambiguous. The CDR3 is 16 residues long. Germline V gives CDR1 SEHNR, CDR2 FQNEAQ (reference sequence). Trimming pared 1 base from V and 5 bases from J, leaving 15 bases between. CDR3 sequence reads: CASSLDPVGLRNTIYF. CDR3 in DNA: TGTGCCAGCAGCTTAGATCCGGTGGGGTTAAGAAACACCATATATTTT.

This clonotype was observed a few times. V is TRBV7-9 and J is TRBJ2-1; D gene uncertain. From germline, CDR1 is SEHNR and CDR2 FQNEAQ (reference sequence). The CDR3 contains 15 residues. V was shortened by 5 bases and J by 7 bases, with 18 bases between the two germline ends. The CDR3 bases are TGTGCCAGCAGCCTAGGTACAGCAGTTGCAAATGAGCAGTTCTTC. Translating it yields CASSLGTAVANEQFF.

V usage is TRBV7-2 and J usage is TRBJ2-1; D is unresolved. The germline V gene has CDR1 SGHTA and CDR2 FQGNSA. The ends were cut back, 4 bases at V and 3 bases at J, with 13 bases in the middle. The CDR3 runs 15 residues. The CDR3 sequence is CASSSTATSYNEQFF. The CDR3 DNA is TGTGCCAGCAGCTCCACCGCGACAAGCTACAATGAGCAGTTCTTC.

This clonotype was observed a handful of times. The V and J genes are TRBV7-9 and TRBJ1-2, with a weak D call TRBD1 (5 bases). The CDR3 loop spans 15 amino acids. Germline V CDR1 and CDR2: SEHNR, FQNEAQ (reference sequence). V was pared by 4 bases and J by 1 base, with 13 bases between. The CDR3 nucleotides are TGTGCCAGCAGCTGGACGGGGGGGATTAACTATGGCTACACCTTC. Its translation: CASSWTGGINYGYTF.

V and J are TRBV6-8 and TRBJ2-5; either TRBD1 or TRBD2 may fit D (5 bases each). Trimming shortened V by 8 bases and J by 5 bases, and 12 bases separated the two germline ends. The CDR3 sequence is 12 residues long. CDR1 is MNHGY, CDR2 SAAAGT, per germline. In DNA form, the CDR3 reads TGTGCCAGCGAGGGGCTAGGGGAGACCCAGTACTTC. Translation: CASEGLGETQYF.

The chain carries TRBV7-6 and TRBJ2-7; a possible D gene is TRBD1 (6 bases). Germline V CDR1 and CDR2: SGHVS, FNYEAQ. V lost 5 bases and J lost 2, with 10 bases in between. This CDR3 is built from 13 residues. The CDR3 coding sequence is TGTGCCAGCAGCGAGTGGGACACCTACGAGCAGTACTTC. Translation: CASSEWDTYEQYF.

The chain couples TRBV10-2 to TRBJ1-1; no firm D call. Trimming removed 0 bases from V and 5 bases from J, with 10 bases in between. In germline, CDR1 is WSHSY, CDR2 SAAADI. The CDR3 consists of 14 residues. CDR3 amino acids: CASSESGVGTEAFF. Here the CDR3 DNA reads TGCGCCAGCAGTGAGTCTGGGGTAGGTACTGAAGCTTTCTTT.

The V gene is TRBV20-1, the J gene TRBJ2-2, with 9 bases aligning to TRBD2. This CDR3 is built from 17 residues. The V and J ends lost 3 bases and 9 bases, in that order; junction bases with no gene match: 17. CDR1 DFQATT and CDR2 SNEGSKA come from the germline V gene (reference sequence). The CDR3 sequence: CSASRSSGGGGWRELFF. In DNA form, the CDR3 reads TGCAGTGCTAGCCGTAGTAGCGGGGGAGGAGGGTGGCGGGAGCTGTTTTTT.

This sequence joins TRBV3-1 and TRBJ2-1; D is unresolved. Trimming removed 3 bases from V and 9 bases from J, with 9 bases in between. The length of the CDR3 is 12 residues. Germline V gene lookup returns CDR1 LGHDT and CDR2 YNNKEL (reference sequence). DNA for the CDR3: TGTGCCAGCAGCCAGGAAGCTGGTGAGCAGTTCTTC. It encodes CASSQEAGEQFF.

The chain carries TRBV9 and TRBJ2-1; 7 nucleotides agree with TRBD2. From germline, CDR1 is SGDLS and CDR2 YYNGEE. CDR3 length: 15 amino acids. J was trimmed by 7 bases and V by 0 bases; bases with no gene match: 7. The CDR3 loop reads CASSVGGGVGNEQFF. In DNA form, the CDR3 reads TGTGCCAGCAGCGTAGGGGGAGGGGTTGGGAATGAGCAGTTCTTC.

This rearrangement joins TRBV15 to TRBJ1-3; D is unresolved. This CDR3 has 14 amino acids. Trimming removed 7 bases at V and 0 bases at J, with 10 bases between. The germline V gene has CDR1 LNHNV and CDR2 YYDKDF (reference sequence). CDR3: CATTSGYSGNTIYF. CDR3 nucleotide sequence: TGTGCCACCACATCGGGCTACTCTGGAAACACCATATATTTT.

This chain links TRBV5-4 with TRBJ2-1; D ambiguous. This CDR3 region has 15 residues. Trimming took off 5 bases at V and 0 bases at J, with 12 bases between the two ends. Germline CDR1 SGHNT, CDR2 YYREEE (reference sequence). The CDR3 coding sequence is TGTGCCAGCAGTCGAATTGATGGCTCCTACAATGAGCAGTTCTTC. This encodes CASSRIDGSYNEQFF. The entire variable domain, with the rest obtained from reference TRBV5-4 and TRBJ2-1, is as follows: ETGVTQSPTHLIKTRGQQVTLRCSSQSGHNTVSWYQQALGQGPQFIFQYYREEENGRGNFPPRFSGLQFPNYSSELNVNALELDDSALYLCASSRIDGSYNEQFFGPGTRLTVL.

V gene TRBV7-2 combines with J gene TRBJ2-2, with 7 bases identical to TRBD1. Unmatched junction bases numbered 6, after V lost 5 bases and J lost 6 bases. Germline CDR1 and CDR2: SGHTA and FQGNSA. This CDR3 contains 14 residues. In nucleotides, the CDR3 is TGTGCCAGCAGCCCCCTGACAGGGTCCGGGGAGCTGTTTTTT. It translates to CASSPLTGSGELFF.

This clonotype has more than one count but fewer than ten. J is TRBJ2-7 and V is TRBV19; D could derive from TRBD1 or TRBD2 (5 bases each). This CDR3 spans 16 amino acids. Trimming shortened V by 0 bases and J by 2 bases, and 14 bases separated the two germline ends. The V gene's germline CDR1 is LNHDA and CDR2 SQIVND (reference sequence). The CDR3 bases are TGTGCCAGTAGTATAGATCAGTCCCAGGGAGCCTACGAGCAGTACTTC. Translation: CASSIDQSQGAYEQYF.

This clonotype was observed a handful of times. This chain uses TRBV6-1 with TRBJ1-1, with D possibly being TRBD1 (6 bases). V was pared by 7 bases and J by 1 base, with 13 bases between. CDR3 length: 14 residues. Germline V gene data show CDR1 as MNHNS and CDR2 as SASEGT. CDR3 sequence: CASTPQGSNTEAFF. The DNA for the CDR3 is TGTGCCAGCACCCCCCAGGGGTCGAACACTGAAGCTTTCTTT.

The rearrangement links TRBV20-1 to TRBJ2-1, with 7 bases aligning to TRBD1. Germline lookup yields CDR1 DFQATT and CDR2 SNEGSKA (reference sequence). V gave up 1 base and J gave up 4 bases; unmatched junction bases: 4. The CDR3 spans 14 residues. As DNA, the CDR3 is TGCAGTGCTAGAGTGGCAGGGGGATACAATGAGCAGTTCTTC. This codes for CSARVAGGYNEQFF.

The chain joins TRBV7-2 to TRBJ2-5; perhaps TRBD2 as D (5 bases). Germline V gene lookup returns CDR1 SGHTA and CDR2 FQGNSA. The V end was cut by 3 bases, the J end by 5 bases, with 16 bases between. This CDR3 region has 15 residues. CDR3 amino acids: CASSFRTGRLETQYF. CDR3 in DNA: TGTGCCAGCAGCTTTCGGACGGGAAGACTGGAGACCCAGTACTTC. Supplemented by reference TRBV7-2 and TRBJ2-5, the full variable domain reads GAGVSQSPSNKVTEKGKDVELRCDPISGHTALYWYRQSLGQGLEFLIYFQGNSAPDKSGLPSDRFSAERTGGSVSTLTIQRTQQEDSAVYLCASSFRTGRLETQYFGPGTRLLVL.

This clonotype was picked up many times. The V and J genes are TRBV7-2 and TRBJ2-1; 9 nucleotides align to TRBD2. This CDR3 is 16 amino acids long. Trimming took 1 base from V and 9 from J; bases not matched to a gene: 10. Germline V gene data show CDR1 as SGHTA and CDR2 as FQGNSA. The CDR3 region has the DNA TGTGCCAGCAGCTTAGGTTTGGGACTAGCAACGGTTGAGCAGTTCTTC. It is translated as CASSLGLGLATVEQFF.

This clonotype appeared a few times. The chain combines TRBV12-3 or TRBV12-4 with TRBJ1-1, with TRBD1 identical over 7 bases. The CDR3 is 12 residues long. V shed 1 base, J shed 11 bases, and the junction held 4 bases outside the gene matches. The CDR3 protein is CASSLVSGGAFF. CDR3 nucleotide sequence: TGTGCCAGCAGTTTAGTTTCAGGGGGTGCTTTCTTT.

The chain employs TRBV5-4 and TRBJ1-4; D gene ambiguous. CDR1 is SGHNT, CDR2 YYREEE, per germline (reference sequence). The CDR3 loop spans 16 amino acids. Trimming took 0 bases from V and 2 from J, leaving 11 bases between them. The CDR3 sequence: CASSLAPTRTNEKLFF. The CDR3 DNA reads TGTGCCAGCAGCTTGGCTCCAACTCGCACTAATGAAAAACTGTTTTTT.

A few counts support this clonotype. The genes are TRBV7-2 and TRBJ1-2; D is undetermined. Germline lookup yields CDR1 SGHTA and CDR2 FQGNSA. Trimming left V 4 bases short and J 6 bases short, with 15 bases between. The CDR3 is 14 residues long. In DNA form, the CDR3 reads TGTGCCAGCAGCTCCCTCCGGGAGGGTGATGGCTACACCTTC. Its protein is CASSSLREGDGYTF.

This clonotype was seen a few times. The chain links TRBV7-8 to TRBJ1-2, with D uncertain. From germline, CDR1 is SGHVS and CDR2 FQNEAQ. The CDR3 covers 15 residues. Trimming removed 5 bases from V and 8 bases from J, with 21 bases in between. CDR3 nucleotide sequence: TGTGCCAGCAGCCCACGAGGGCGGGGAGGCGGGGGCTACACCTTC. Amino acids: CASSPRGRGGGGYTF. The complete variable domain, with remaining parts taken from reference TRBV7-8 and TRBJ1-2, reads GAGVSQSPRYKVAKRGQDVALRCDPISGHVSLFWYQQALGQGPEFLTYFQNEAQLDKSGLPSDRFFAERPEGSVSTLKIQRTQQEDSAVYLCASSPRGRGGGGYTFGSGTRLTVV.

The CDR3 loop is CASSYSVHPAQHF. In DNA form, the CDR3 reads TGTGCCAGCAGTTACTCGGTGCATCCGGCCCAGCATTTT. The gene calls are TRBV6-2 or TRBV6-3 and TRBJ1-5, with D hard to call. The CDR3 length is 13 residues. V was pared by 0 bases and J by 11 bases, with 11 bases between. In germline, CDR1 is MNHEY, CDR2 SVGEGT.

This clonotype was seen only a few times. The V call is TRBV6-6, the J call TRBJ1-1; D not resolved. There are 13 residues in the CDR3. V lost 3 bases and J lost 4, with 9 bases in between. Per germline, CDR1 MNHNY and CDR2 SVGAGI (reference sequence). The CDR3 sequence is CASSYRSITEAFF. CDR3 nucleotide sequence: TGTGCCAGCAGTTATAGGAGTATCACTGAAGCTTTCTTT.

This chain links TRBV6-5 with TRBJ2-7; 8 bases match TRBD1. The CDR3 consists of 13 residues. Germline loops: CDR1 MNHEY, CDR2 SVGAGI. J gave up 7 bases and V 8 bases, and 10 bases lay outside the gene matches. This CDR3 reads CASRTPGGGEQYF. The DNA of the CDR3 is TGTGCCAGCCGGACACCAGGGGGCGGGGAGCAGTACTTC.